Below, 27 T cell receptor beta chains from the same sample are listed, as sequenced in a study of CD8 T cells in ankylosing spondylitis (dated by TCRdb to 2016 to 2017). Receptors were amplified or captured by 5' RACE. Sequencer: Illumina HiSeq 2500. TCRdb took the public reads, trimmed them with fastp at Q25, ran MiXCR for clone calling and kept in-frame beta chains. Rows with one shared CDR3 protein collapse into an entry with the most common genes and DNA. This sample is represented by approximately 290,000 distinct CDR3 sequences; around 21% of them were singletons. Roughly 3.4% of the sample comes from the top ten. The sequencing input was blood, either unsorted or a sorted T cell fraction (not recorded which). These receptors all stem from a female donor with ankylosing spondylitis or in good health (not recorded which).

This clonotype was seen a handful of times. V and J are TRBV20-1 and TRBJ1-1; TRBD1 matches at 10 bases. The CDR3 has 12 amino acids. Germline V lookup: CDR1 DFQATT, CDR2 SNEGSKA (reference sequence). The V gene end was trimmed by 6 bases and the J gene end by 13 bases; junction bases not matched to a gene: 11. The CDR3 loop reads CSAPGQGKKIFF. CDR3 in DNA: TGCAGTGCGCCGGGACAGGGGAAAAAGATTTTCTTT.

This sequence joins TRBV7-2 and TRBJ1-1, with 8 bases lining up with TRBD1. The V gene end was trimmed by 5 bases and the J gene end by 6 bases; junction bases not matched to a gene: 11. This CDR3 is 15 amino acids long. Germline loops: CDR1 SGHTA, CDR2 FQGNSA. The CDR3 DNA reads as TGTGCCAGCAGCCCCCGGACAGGGTCGAGGGCTGAAGCTTTCTTT. Translating it yields CASSPRTGSRAEAFF.

This clonotype was seen only a few times. V usage is TRBV7-8 and J usage is TRBJ2-7; D remains unclear. The length of the CDR3 is 12 residues. V lost 2 bases to trimming and J lost 6 bases, with 8 bases between them. Germline CDR1 reads SGHVS; CDR2 reads FQNEAQ. The CDR3 region is CASSLWAREQYF. CDR3 sequence (DNA): TGTGCCAGCAGCTTATGGGCACGCGAGCAGTACTTC.

V and J are TRBV6-2 or TRBV6-3 and TRBJ1-5; no clear D. The CDR3 is 11 amino acids. CDR1 and CDR2 from the germline V gene are MNHEY and SVGEGT. Trimming took off 6 bases at V and 9 bases at J, with 9 bases between the two ends. The CDR3 here is CASSRPGPQHF. Written as DNA, the CDR3 is TGTGCCAGCAGCCGCCCGGGGCCCCAGCATTTT.

V is TRBV6-1 and J is TRBJ2-7, with D unclear. Looked up from germline, CDR1 is MNHNS and CDR2 is SASEGT. This CDR3 spans 15 amino acids. V lost 0 bases, J lost 2 bases, and 11 bases lay in between. CDR3 nucleotide sequence: TGTGCCAGCAGTGAAGCGGTGCGCCTACCCTACGAGCAGTACTTC. Its protein product is CASSEAVRLPYEQYF.

This clonotype has just a few counts. This chain uses TRBV25-1 with TRBJ2-7; the D gene is possibly TRBD2 (6 bases). The germline CDR1 and CDR2 sequences are MGHDK and SYGVNS. V lost 8 bases and J 0 bases, leaving 17 bases between the germline ends. CDR3 size: 15 residues. DNA for the CDR3: TGTGCCAGCTCCAGACCCGGAGGGAGCTCCTACGAGCAGTACTTC. It is translated as CASSRPGGSSYEQYF.

This sequence joins TRBV3-1 and TRBJ2-7; perhaps TRBD1 as D (6 bases). This CDR3 comprises 13 residues. Germline V gives CDR1 LGHDT, CDR2 YNNKEL (reference sequence). V lost 5 bases to trimming and J lost 4 bases, with 12 bases between them. The CDR3 reads CASSEAGEYEQYF. The CDR3 region has the DNA TGTGCCAGCAGCGAGGCAGGGGAGTACGAGCAGTACTTC.

This clonotype was found a few times. This chain uses TRBV20-1 with TRBJ2-1, with TRBD2 matching 11 bases. With V trimmed by 1 base and J by 5 bases, 4 bases remained unmatched. This CDR3 region has 15 residues. From germline, CDR1 is DFQATT and CDR2 SNEGSKA (reference sequence). Here the CDR3 reads CSARGPTSGNNEQFF. CDR3 bases: TGCAGTGCTAGAGGTCCGACTAGCGGGAACAATGAGCAGTTCTTC.

The chain is built from TRBV5-6 and TRBJ2-6; 12 bases align to TRBD1. Germline V gene sequence: CDR1 SGHDT, CDR2 YYEEEE. The CDR3 covers 20 residues. J lost 1 base, V lost 4 bases, and 12 bases had no gene match. The CDR3 coding sequence is TGTGCCAGCAGCCCGAAATTCAGGGGACAGGGGGCTTCTGGGGCCAACGTCCTGACTTTC. Translated: CASSPKFRGQGASGANVLTF.

Here the CDR3 DNA reads TGTGCCAGCAGCTCGACTAGCGGGACCTACAATGAGCAGTTCTTC. Translating it yields CASSSTSGTYNEQFF. The chain carries TRBV5-6 and TRBJ2-1; 11 nucleotides agree with TRBD2. The CDR3 is 15 residues long. Germline CDR1 reads SGHDT; CDR2 reads YYEEEE. V lost 3 bases, J lost 2 bases, and 1 base stayed unmatched.

This chain uses TRBV19 with TRBJ2-3; 14 bases fit TRBD2. Germline lookup yields CDR1 LNHDA and CDR2 SQIVND (reference sequence). The CDR3 is 17 residues long. Germline trimming cut 4 bases from V and 0 bases from J; bases unmatched to any gene: 3. The CDR3 sequence is CASSKGLAGVSTDTQYF. The CDR3 DNA is TGTGCCAGTAGTAAGGGACTAGCGGGAGTGAGCACAGATACGCAGTATTTT.

CDR3: CASSEGVTNYGYTF. The CDR3 DNA reads TGTGCCAGCAGTGAGGGAGTGACTAACTATGGCTACACCTTC. The chain is built from TRBV27 and TRBJ1-2, with D hard to call. The V end lost 5 bases, the J end lost 0 bases, and 10 bases lay between the germline ends. The CDR3 is 14 amino acids. Germline V gene data show CDR1 as MNHEY and CDR2 as SMNVEV (reference sequence).

This chain connects TRBV6-1 to TRBJ2-1; 8 nucleotides agree with TRBD2. The CDR3 contains 15 residues. The V gene's germline CDR1 is MNHNS and CDR2 SASEGT. After removal of 0 bases from V and 3 bases from J, the junction contained 1 base not matched to a gene. CDR3: CASSEAAGGYNEQFF. CDR3 nucleotides: TGTGCCAGCAGTGAAGCTGCGGGGGGCTACAATGAGCAGTTCTTC.

This clonotype was counted once. The chain couples TRBV10-1 to TRBJ2-1; 7 positions match TRBD1. Trimming cost V 6 bases and J 9 bases; bases outside gene matches: 14. The CDR3 has 15 amino acids. Germline CDR1 reads WNHNN; CDR2 reads SYGVQD (reference sequence). The CDR3 DNA follows: TGCGCCAGCAGGGAACAGGGGCCCACTCTCGGTGAGCAGTTCTTC. Translating it yields CASREQGPTLGEQFF.

This chain uses TRBV10-3 with TRBJ2-3, with TRBD2 identical over 10 bases. Per germline, CDR1 ENHRY and CDR2 SYGVKD. CDR3 length: 15 residues. The junction had 6 bases not matched to a gene; V was cut back by 5 bases and J by 4 bases. The CDR3, as DNA: TGTGCCATCAGTAGCGGGAGGGCCCCAGCAGATACGCAGTATTTT. This gives the protein CAISSGRAPADTQYF.

This rearrangement joins TRBV2 to TRBJ1-1, with a tentative D call TRBD1 (6 bases). V lost 5 bases, J lost 4 bases, and 8 bases lay in between. This CDR3 has 12 residues. Per the germline V gene, CDR1 is SNHLY and CDR2 is FYNNEI. The CDR3 nucleotides are TGTGCCAGCAGTACCAGGGGCACTGAAGCTTTCTTT. Translating gives CASSTRGTEAFF.

This clonotype was counted only a few times. The chain has TRBV6-5 and TRBJ2-7; perhaps TRBD1 as D (5 bases). The CDR3 is 15 residues long. V shed 0 bases and J shed 2 bases, with 11 bases lying between them. The germline V gene has CDR1 MNHEY and CDR2 SVGAGI. CDR3 residues: CASSYSGHSTYEQYF. The CDR3 bases are TGTGCCAGCAGTTACTCGGGGCATTCAACCTACGAGCAGTACTTC.

This sequence joins TRBV12-5 and TRBJ2-1, with 7 bases lining up with TRBD2. CDR1 and CDR2 from the germline V gene are LGHNT and FRNRAP. The CDR3 is made up of 15 amino acids. The ends lost 1 base at V and 7 bases at J; junction bases unmatched: 7. CDR3 DNA: TGTGCTAGTGGTTTGGATCGACTAGCTCGGAATGAGCAGTTCTTC. It yields the protein CASGLDRLARNEQFF.

In its sample, this clonotype was seen many times. The rearrangement joins TRBV5-1 to TRBJ2-1; maybe TRBD2 (5 bases). Germline CDR1 is SGHRS and CDR2 is YFSETQ. The CDR3 extends over 11 amino acids. V shed 3 bases and J shed 14 bases, with 12 bases lying between them. The CDR3 region has the DNA TGCGCCAGCAGCTCGGAGGAGAGGAAGTTCTTC. It encodes CASSSEERKFF.

V and J are TRBV20-1 and TRBJ1-5; D remains ambiguous. CDR3 length equals 13 residues. Germline values: CDR1 DFQATT, CDR2 SNEGSKA (reference sequence). V lost 6 bases to trimming and J lost 3 bases, with 12 bases between them. The CDR3 protein is CSAISNVNQPQHF. In nucleotides, the CDR3 is TGCAGTGCGATTTCTAACGTCAATCAGCCCCAGCATTTT.

This clonotype was counted many times. DNA of the CDR3: TGTGCCAGCAGCCAGGACAGAAACACTGAAGCTTTCTTT. It yields the protein CASSQDRNTEAFF. This chain joins TRBV16 and TRBJ1-1; tentatively, D is TRBD1 (6 bases). V lost 3 bases and J 2 bases, leaving 7 bases between the germline ends. CDR3 size: 13 residues. Germline V gene data show CDR1 as KGHSY and CDR2 as FQNENV.

This clonotype was seen only a few times. The chain joins TRBV28 to TRBJ2-1, with D possibly being TRBD2 (6 bases). This CDR3 has 12 amino acids. Germline V gene lookup returns CDR1 MDHEN and CDR2 SYDVKM. The V end lost 5 bases, the J end lost 14 bases, and 16 bases lay between the germline ends. DNA of the CDR3: TGTGCCAGCAGTCCGCTCCCGGGGGATAAGTTCTTC. Encoded protein: CASSPLPGDKFF.

Comments on this clonotype: Mismatch with germline at one junction end may stem from a read error. The chain recombines TRBV19 with TRBJ2-1, with 11 bases fitting TRBD2. The CDR3 sequence is 16 residues long. From germline, CDR1 is LNHDA and CDR2 SQIVND (reference sequence). Written as DNA, the CDR3 is TGTTCCAGTAGTTTACTAGCGGGAGTGCCTCGCAATGAGCAGTTCTTC. Translating it yields CSSSLLAGVPRNEQFF.

The V call is TRBV7-2, the J call TRBJ1-1; D unresolved. CDR1 and CDR2 (germline): SGHTA, FQGNSA. V was trimmed by 3 bases and J by 0 bases, leaving 11 bases between them. The length of the CDR3 is 15 residues. In nucleotides, the CDR3 is TGTGCCAGCAGCTTTGCGAGTACCTTGAACACTGAAGCTTTCTTT. Amino acids: CASSFASTLNTEAFF.

The CDR3: CASSSGGLAKNIQYF. The CDR3 bases are TGTGCCAGCAGTTCCGGGGGACTAGCCAAAAACATTCAGTACTTC. This chain joins TRBV6-2 or TRBV6-3 and TRBJ2-4; possible D gene TRBD2, 6 bases. This CDR3 contains 15 residues. The ends were cut back, 4 bases at V and 0 bases at J, with 10 bases in the middle. Germline lookup yields CDR1 MNHEY and CDR2 SVGEGT.

The J gene is TRBJ2-3, the V gene TRBV20-1; 9 bases are a match to TRBD2. The CDR3 is 15 residues long. V trimming: 1 base; J trimming: 5 bases; junction bases outside the gene matches: 7. The germline V gene has CDR1 DFQATT and CDR2 SNEGSKA (reference sequence). CDR3 region: CSARGRLAGRDTQYF. The CDR3 bases are TGCAGTGCTAGAGGTCGCCTAGCGGGACGAGATACGCAGTATTTT.

The rearrangement joins TRBV3-1 to TRBJ2-2; 12 bases line up with TRBD2. Germline trimming cut 6 bases from V and 6 bases from J; bases unmatched to any gene: 5. The germline gives CDR1 LGHDT, CDR2 YNNKEL (reference sequence). The CDR3 is 15 amino acids. This chain's CDR3 is CASSSTSGSPGELFF. The CDR3 nucleotides are TGTGCCAGCAGTTCGACTAGCGGGAGCCCCGGGGAGCTGTTTTTT.